Shown below are 21 T cell receptor beta chains from a single sample sequenced in a study of T cells in Graves' hyperthyroidism and ophthalmopathy. What was amplified from RNA transcripts were TCR beta CDR3 regions. During a first-round RT-PCR of the TCR CDR3, the HTBI primer set was used. MiXCR was run by TCRdb on the multiplex PCR reads, yielding one entry per CDR3 protein. Altogether under 350,000 distinct CDR3 sequences are present, roughly 13% being singletons, with the ten largest covering about 37%. Sequenced: blood. Receptors were obtained from a woman aged 35 to 49 with Graves' ophthalmopathy.

This clonotype was found many times. V usage is TRBV12-3 or TRBV12-4 and J usage is TRBJ1-3; a possible D gene is TRBD1 (5 bases). Trimming left V 6 bases short and J 0 bases short, with 9 bases between. The CDR3 totals 14 residues. CDR3 DNA sequence: TGTGCCAGCAGCCGGGACGTCTCTGGAAACACCATATATTTT. This codes for CASSRDVSGNTIYF.

This clonotype came up many times. The gene calls are TRBV20-1 and TRBJ2-5; weak D call: TRBD1 (5 bases). V was pared by 2 bases and J by 2 bases, with 6 bases between. The CDR3 sequence is 12 residues long. CDR1 is DFQATT and CDR2 is SNEGSKA in the germline V gene (reference sequence). In DNA, the CDR3 is TGCAGTGCTAGACACAGGCAAGAGACCCAGTACTTC. Residues: CSARHRQETQYF.

The sample holds many counts of this clonotype. The CDR3 is CASRSEVRTEAFF. CDR3 sequence (DNA): TGTGCCAGCAGGAGTGAGGTCCGCACTGAAGCTTTCTTT. The V and J genes are TRBV12-3 or TRBV12-4 and TRBJ1-1; no firm D call. V lost 6 bases and J lost 4, with 12 bases in between. This CDR3 has 13 residues.

This clonotype was observed a few times. This chain joins TRBV7-9 and TRBJ2-7, with D possibly being TRBD1 (6 bases). V was shortened by 6 bases and J by 5 bases, with 14 bases between the two germline ends. Germline V gives CDR1 SEHNR, CDR2 FQNEAQ (reference sequence). The length of the CDR3 is 13 residues. The CDR3: CASRTQGTNEQYF. The CDR3 bases are TGTGCCAGCAGGACCCAGGGGACCAACGAGCAGTACTTC.

This clonotype was picked up many times. The chain employs TRBV6-5 and TRBJ2-6; D gene unclear. The germline gives CDR1 MNHEY, CDR2 SVGAGI. The CDR3 loop spans 14 amino acids. Trimming stripped 0 bases from V and 2 bases from J, with 2 bases between. The CDR3: CASSYSTGANVLTF. CDR3 nucleotides: TGTGCCAGCAGTTACTCTACTGGGGCCAACGTCCTGACTTTC.

This clonotype has a count of ten or more. V gene TRBV2 combines with J gene TRBJ2-7, with D perhaps TRBD1 (6 bases). The CDR3 sequence is 13 residues long. Germline V gene sequence: CDR1 SNHLY, CDR2 FYNNEI. V lost 11 bases and J lost 3, with 17 bases in between. The CDR3 region has the DNA TGTGCCGGTCTCGGACAGCCCTTCTACGAGCAGTACTTC. It translates to CAGLGQPFYEQYF.

The gene calls are TRBV7-2 and TRBJ2-1; 8 bases are shared with TRBD1. Looked up from germline, CDR1 is SGHTA and CDR2 is FQGNSA. The CDR3 loop spans 17 amino acids. Germline trimming cut 4 bases from V and 9 bases from J; bases unmatched to any gene: 17. CDR3 protein: CASSSKELRQGNSEQFF. The CDR3 DNA is TGTGCCAGCAGCTCTAAGGAGTTAAGACAGGGGAACAGTGAGCAGTTCTTC.

There are many counts of this clonotype. The gene calls are TRBV27 and TRBJ2-1, with 12 bases that match TRBD2. Losses at the gene ends were 5 bases for V and 9 bases for J; bases not matched to a gene: 11. Germline V gives CDR1 MNHEY, CDR2 SMNVEV (reference sequence). The CDR3 runs 16 residues. Written as DNA, the CDR3 is TGTGCCAGCAGTGAACTAGCGGGAGGTTTGCATCGTGAGCAGTTCTTC. Amino acid sequence: CASSELAGGLHREQFF.

This clonotype appeared many times. The CDR3 is CASSTNTVYETEAFF. The CDR3 DNA is TGTGCCAGCAGTACAAATACAGTTTATGAAACTGAAGCTTTCTTT. The chain joins TRBV6-1 to TRBJ1-1; no definite D call. Germline V lookup: CDR1 MNHNS, CDR2 SASEGT. Trimming cost V 5 bases and J 5 bases, with 18 bases left between them. The CDR3 sequence is 15 residues long.

The V call is TRBV12-3 or TRBV12-4, the J call TRBJ2-1; 9 bases fit TRBD1. V was clipped by 0 bases and J by 7 bases; unmatched bases: 10. There are 17 residues in the CDR3. The CDR3 sequence is CASSLALGTGFINEQFF. In DNA, the CDR3 is TGTGCCAGCAGTTTAGCCCTCGGGACAGGGTTTATTAATGAGCAGTTCTTC.

In its sample, this clonotype was seen many times. The gene calls are TRBV5-6 and TRBJ1-1; TRBD1 matches 7 bases. J gave up 1 base and V 2 bases, and 8 bases lay outside the gene matches. Germline V lookup: CDR1 SGHDT, CDR2 YYEEEE. The CDR3 length is 16 residues. The chain's CDR3 is CASSFQEAGGNTEAFF. Here the CDR3 DNA reads TGTGCCAGCAGCTTTCAGGAGGCAGGGGGGAACACTGAAGCTTTCTTT.

This clonotype was observed a handful of times. The chain uses TRBV15 and TRBJ2-7; D possibly uses TRBD1 or TRBD2 (5 bases each). In germline, CDR1 is LNHNV, CDR2 YYDKDF (reference sequence). This CDR3 has 16 amino acids. V shed 0 bases and J shed 3 bases, with 15 bases lying between them. The CDR3 spells CATSREVAGGYYEQYF. The CDR3 bases are TGTGCCACCAGCAGAGAGGTGGCTGGGGGTTACTACGAGCAGTACTTC.

This clonotype was recorded many times. V is TRBV30 and J is TRBJ1-1; the D is unclear. This CDR3 comprises 11 residues. The ends were cut back, 0 bases at V and 11 bases at J, with 10 bases in the middle. Per germline, CDR1 GTSNPN and CDR2 SVGIG (reference sequence). The CDR3 here is CAWSVTTGAFF. CDR3 sequence (DNA): TGTGCCTGGAGTGTAACAACTGGGGCTTTCTTT.

This clonotype was seen many times. The V call is TRBV28, the J call TRBJ2-5; 7 bases are a match to TRBD2. This CDR3 is built from 15 residues. Germline V gene lookup returns CDR1 MDHEN and CDR2 SYDVKM. V lost 7 bases and J lost 5; bases outside the gene matches: 13. DNA of the CDR3: TGTGCCAGCACCCTGTCGGGGAGGGCCGGGGAGACCCAGTACTTC. Protein sequence: CASTLSGRAGETQYF.

This clonotype was found a few times. The genes are TRBV5-1 and TRBJ2-5; D unclear. The germline V and J ends were trimmed by 0 bases and 2 bases, with 8 bases remaining between them. Germline V gene data show CDR1 as SGHRS and CDR2 as YFSETQ. The CDR3 is 14 amino acids. The CDR3 region has the DNA TGCGCCAGCAGCTTGGTGGCGATTCAAGAGACCCAGTACTTC. Translated: CASSLVAIQETQYF.

At least ten counts were recorded for this clonotype. The chain has TRBV28 and TRBJ2-6, with D possibly being TRBD2 (6 bases). This CDR3 region has 16 residues. The V gene's germline CDR1 is MDHEN and CDR2 SYDVKM. Trimming removed 7 bases from V and 1 base from J, with 14 bases in between. CDR3 DNA: TGTGCCAGCAATGGGGGGTCCCTGTCTGGGGCCAACGTCCTGACTTTC. Its protein product is CASNGGSLSGANVLTF.

The table lists this clonotype with many counts. This rearrangement joins TRBV29-1 to TRBJ1-5; tentatively, D is TRBD1 (5 bases). There are 14 residues in the CDR3. V was shortened by 4 bases and J by 0 bases, with 10 bases between the two germline ends. Germline CDR1 reads SQVTM; CDR2 reads ANQGSEA. The CDR3 spells CSVADINSNQPQHF. For the CDR3, the DNA is TGCAGCGTTGCGGACATTAATAGCAATCAGCCCCAGCATTTT.

As for this clonotype: A much larger clone differs from this one at a single base, so this may be a read error. The rearrangement uses TRBV6-1 and TRBJ2-5, with D maybe TRBD2 (7 bases). The CDR3 spans 14 residues. Deletions cut 7 bases from V and 4 bases from J, with 16 bases between. Germline loops: CDR1 MNHNS, CDR2 SASEGT. CDR3 sequence (DNA): TGTGCCAGCAACAATCGGGGGGCGCTAGAGACCCAGTACTTC. Protein sequence: CASNNRGALETQYF.

This clonotype appeared many times. CDR3 nucleotide sequence: TGTGCCAGCAGCCAAGATCAGGGACCGAATCAGCCCCAGCATTTT. Translated, it gives CASSQDQGPNQPQHF. The chain uses TRBV3-1 and TRBJ1-5, with D maybe TRBD1 (5 bases). Trimming removed 0 bases from V and 4 bases from J, with 10 bases in between. The CDR3 is 15 residues long. Germline CDR1 and CDR2: LGHDT and YNNKEL (reference sequence).

Remarks on this clonotype: This may come from a read error, since a much larger clone is one base off. The conserved closing phenylalanine or tryptophan is absent in this CDR3, likely reflecting a read error. This chain connects TRBV20-1 to TRBJ2-2; 10 nucleotides line up with TRBD2. The CDR3 is 16 amino acids. The germline V gene encodes CDR1 DFQATT and CDR2 SNEGSKA (reference sequence). Trimming removed 3 bases from V and 4 bases from J; junction bases left unmatched: 8. CDR3 protein: CSASASGRRATGELFL. Here the CDR3 DNA reads TGCAGTGCTAGCGCTAGCGGGAGAAGGGCCACCGGGGAGCTGTTTCTT.

This clonotype was seen ten or more times. This sequence joins TRBV6-1 and TRBJ2-5; D not certain. Between the trimmed V and J ends, which lost 5 bases and 3 bases, there was a span of 10 bases. Germline-derived CDR1 and CDR2 are MNHNS and SASEGT. The CDR3 length is 13 residues. The CDR3 sequence is CASSSRLKETQYF. Written as DNA, the CDR3 is TGTGCCAGCAGTAGTAGACTTAAAGAGACCCAGTACTTC.